Following are 27 T cell receptor beta chains from one sample sequenced in a study of PD-1 blockade in mismatch repair-deficient tumors. TCRdb's table, derived via immunoSEQ multiplex PCR, lists solely in-frame clones and lacks some. The data show some 110,000 clones, with 60% to 85% seen just once and roughly 4.5% held by the top ten. The sequenced sample was peripheral blood, obtained roughly 13 months after starting pembrolizumab. Every receptor here comes from an adult with mismatch repair-deficient cancer.

This clone was counted a few times. The genes are TRBV19 and TRBJ2-5; no firm D call. CDR1 and CDR2 (germline): LNHDA, SQIVND (reference sequence). CDR3 length: 15 residues. V gave up 3 bases and J gave up 7 bases, with 18 bases separating them. Here the CDR3 DNA reads TGTGCCAGTAGTATTAGTAAGGGCTCCACGGGGACCCAGTACTTC. Translation: CASSISKGSTGTQYF. Complete variable domain (other parts from reference TRBV19 and TRBJ2-5): DGGITQSPKYLFRKEGQNVTLSCEQNLNHDAMYWYRQDPGQGLRLIYYSQIVNDFQKGDIAEGYSVSREKKESFPLTVTSAQKNPTAFYLCASSISKGSTGTQYFGPGTRLLVL.

The V gene is TRBV19, the J gene TRBJ1-3, with D tentatively TRBD1 (6 bases). Germline lookup yields CDR1 LNHDA and CDR2 SQIVND (reference sequence). The CDR3 extends over 14 amino acids. The V gene lost 3 bases and the J gene lost 4 bases, with 10 bases spanning the gap. CDR3 nucleotides: TGTGCCAGTAGTATTGCAGGGGCCGGAAACACCATATATTTT. It specifies CASSIAGAGNTIYF.

The chain couples TRBV5-4 to TRBJ1-2; 7 nucleotides align to TRBD1. The V gene's germline CDR1 is SGHNT and CDR2 YYREEE (reference sequence). The V and J ends lost 1 base and 2 bases, in that order; junction bases with no gene match: 8. The CDR3 runs to 16 residues. The CDR3 bases are TGTGCCAGCAGCTTGTCTCCGGGACAGAGGAACTATGGCTACACCTTC. Translated: CASSLSPGQRNYGYTF.

This clone came up many times. The rearrangement joins TRBV5-8 to TRBJ2-3; tentative D call: TRBD1 (6 bases). Germline assignment: CDR1 SGHTS and CDR2 YDEGEE. The CDR3 runs to 15 residues. Trimming pared 4 bases from V and 4 bases from J, leaving 16 bases between. The CDR3 loop reads CASSQLQGVADTQYF. Here the CDR3 DNA reads TGTGCCAGCAGCCAACTACAGGGAGTGGCAGATACGCAGTATTTT.

V is TRBV5-1 and J is TRBJ2-7; 7 bases line up with TRBD1. V lost 7 bases to trimming and J lost 6 bases; unmatched junction nucleotides: 10. In germline, CDR1 is SGHRS, CDR2 YFSETQ. This CDR3 contains 13 residues. The CDR3 nucleotides read TGCGCCAGCGCGAGACAGGGTATGGGCGAGCAGTACTTC. Translation: CASARQGMGEQYF.

This rearrangement joins TRBV7-2 to TRBJ2-7; the D is unclear. CDR3 size: 13 residues. Trimming pared 1 base from V and 0 bases from J, leaving 4 bases between. Per the germline V gene, CDR1 is SGHTA and CDR2 is FQGNSA. CDR3 sequence: CASSLDSSYEQYF. The CDR3 DNA is TGTGCCAGCAGCTTAGATAGCTCCTACGAGCAGTACTTC.

DNA of the CDR3: TGTGCCAGCAGTGAAGCGCGAGGCACTGAAGCTTTCTTT. Amino acid sequence: CASSEARGTEAFF. The chain couples TRBV6-1 to TRBJ1-1; D gene uncertain. This CDR3 has 13 amino acids. With 0 bases removed from V and 4 bases from J, the gap between germline ends came to 6 bases. Germline CDR1 and CDR2: MNHNS and SASEGT.

As for this clone: Other nucleotide sequences from this sample produce the same CDR3. The genes are TRBV27 and TRBJ1-4; no clear D. The CDR3 extends over 13 amino acids. Germline-derived CDR1 and CDR2 are MNHEY and SMNVEV (reference sequence). V lost 3 bases to trimming and J lost 5 bases, with 7 bases between them. CDR3 sequence: CASSFSGNEKLFF. As DNA, the CDR3 is TGTGCCAGCAGTTTCAGCGGAAATGAAAAACTGTTTTTT. The full variable domain, rest sourced from reference TRBV27 and TRBJ1-4, is EAQVTQNPRYLITVTGKKLTVTCSQNMNHEYMSWYRQDPGLGLRQIYYSMNVEVTDKGDVPEGYKVSRKEKRNFPLILESPSPNQTSLYFCASSFSGNEKLFFGSGTQLSVL.

The chain has TRBV2 and TRBJ2-7; no reliable D call. V was pared by 3 bases and J by 1 base, with 22 bases between. Looked up from germline, CDR1 is SNHLY and CDR2 is FYNNEI. The CDR3 is made up of 18 amino acids. DNA of the CDR3: TGTGCCAGCAGTGATGTCCTCATTCGACCAGTCTTATCCTACGAGCAGTACTTC. Amino acid sequence: CASSDVLIRPVLSYEQYF.

This chain joins TRBV27 and TRBJ2-6, with D unresolved. With 6 bases removed from V and 4 bases from J, the gap between germline ends came to 7 bases. CDR1 is MNHEY, CDR2 SMNVEV, per germline (reference sequence). The CDR3 contains 13 residues. CDR3 amino acids: CASSHRGANVLTF. CDR3 sequence (DNA): TGTGCCAGCAGCCACCGCGGGGCCAACGTCCTGACTTTC.

This clone was seen just once. The chain couples TRBV19 to TRBJ2-7; possible D gene TRBD1, 6 bases. The CDR3 is made up of 16 amino acids. V was shortened by 2 bases and J by 4 bases, with 18 bases between the two germline ends. The germline V gene encodes CDR1 LNHDA and CDR2 SQIVND (reference sequence). In DNA, the CDR3 is TGTGCCAGTAGTATAAGGCAGGGGAATTTTCTATACGAGCAGTACTTC. This encodes CASSIRQGNFLYEQYF.

This rearrangement joins TRBV7-3 to TRBJ2-5, with no clear D. The germline V gene has CDR1 SGHTA and CDR2 FQGTGA. V dropped 3 bases and J dropped 4 bases, with 9 bases sitting between them. The CDR3 consists of 13 residues. DNA for the CDR3: TGTGCCAGCAGCTTTTGGTCGGGAGAGACCCAGTACTTC. It specifies CASSFWSGETQYF.

J is TRBJ2-1 and V is TRBV9, with unresolved D. From germline, CDR1 is SGDLS and CDR2 YYNGEE. The CDR3 is 14 amino acids. V lost 0 bases, J lost 8 bases, and 12 bases lay in between. CDR3 protein: CASSVGTSADEQFF. CDR3 nucleotides: TGTGCCAGCAGCGTAGGTACCTCGGCGGATGAGCAGTTCTTC. The full variable domain, with the rest looked up from reference TRBV9 and TRBJ2-1, is DSGVTQTPKHLITATGQRVTLRCSPRSGDLSVYWYQQSLDQGLQFLIQYYNGEERAKGNILERFSAQQFPDLHSELNLSSLELGDSALYFCASSVGTSADEQFFGPGTRLTVL.

This clone was seen only once. The genes are TRBV7-3 and TRBJ2-1, with 9 bases that match TRBD2. Trimming cost V 2 bases and J 4 bases; bases outside gene matches: 12. CDR3 length: 18 residues. Germline lookup yields CDR1 SGHTA and CDR2 FQGTGA. The CDR3, as DNA: TGTGCCAGCAGCTTATTAACGCCGTGGGCGGGAGGGTACAATGAGCAGTTCTTC. This gives the protein CASSLLTPWAGGYNEQFF.

This chain links TRBV7-2 with TRBJ2-5; D not certain. The CDR3 loop spans 14 amino acids. Trimming pared 5 bases from V and 1 base from J, leaving 11 bases between. Germline V gene data show CDR1 as SGHTA and CDR2 as FQGNSA. Written as DNA, the CDR3 is TGTGCCAGCAGCCCGGATTTTGCCCAAGAGACCCAGTACTTC. Amino acid sequence: CASSPDFAQETQYF.

CDR3 sequence reads: CASGLAGSYEQYF. The CDR3 DNA is TGTGCCAGTGGACTAGCGGGCTCCTACGAGCAGTACTTC. The chain recombines TRBV27 with TRBJ2-7; TRBD2 matches at 11 bases. The CDR3 extends over 13 amino acids. CDR1 is MNHEY, CDR2 SMNVEV, per germline (reference sequence). The junction had 1 base not matched to a gene; V was cut back by 9 bases and J by 0 bases.

The chain recombines TRBV5-4 with TRBJ2-3; 8 bases are a match to TRBD1. CDR1 and CDR2 from the germline V gene are SGHNT and YYREEE (reference sequence). Trimming removed 5 bases from V and 0 bases from J; junction bases left unmatched: 5. This CDR3 has 15 amino acids. The CDR3 DNA sequence: TGTGCCAGCAGTACGACAGGGGTTAGCACAGATACGCAGTATTTT. Its protein is CASSTTGVSTDTQYF.

The V gene is TRBV5-4, the J gene TRBJ1-4; 8 bases line up with TRBD1. From germline, CDR1 is SGHNT and CDR2 YYREEE (reference sequence). Germline trimming cut 4 bases from V and 1 base from J; bases unmatched to any gene: 6. CDR3 size: 16 residues. The CDR3 DNA is TGTGCCAGCAGCAGAGGACAGGGAGGAACTAATGAAAAACTGTTTTTT. Protein sequence: CASSRGQGGTNEKLFF.

J is TRBJ1-4 and V is TRBV5-4; 7 bases are shared with TRBD1. V lost 0 bases and J lost 5; bases outside the gene matches: 4. Per the germline V gene, CDR1 is SGHNT and CDR2 is YYREEE (reference sequence). The CDR3 has 15 residues. CDR3 bases: TGTGCCAGCAGCTTGGGCGGGACAGCAAATGAAAAACTGTTTTTT. Translation: CASSLGGTANEKLFF. Together with reference TRBV5-4 and TRBJ1-4, the CDR3 gives the full variable domain: ETGVTQSPTHLIKTRGQQVTLRCSSQSGHNTVSWYQQALGQGPQFIFQYYREEENGRGNFPPRFSGLQFPNYSSELNVNALELDDSALYLCASSLGGTANEKLFFGSGTQLSVL.

This rearrangement joins TRBV21-1 to TRBJ1-2. TRBV21-1 is tagged as a pseudogene. The CDR3 totals 15 residues. Here the CDR3 reads CASSNPPGPNYGYTF. CDR3 DNA sequence: TGTGCCAGCAGCAACCCCCCGGGTCCTAACTATGGCTACACCTTC.

V usage is TRBV7-2 and J usage is TRBJ1-2; D possibly corresponds to TRBD1 (6 bases). The germline gives CDR1 SGHTA, CDR2 FQGNSA. Trimming cost V 2 bases and J 2 bases, with 24 bases left between them. CDR3 length: 19 amino acids. CDR3 DNA: TGTGCCAGCAGCTTACACCCCGCGATGGCAGGGGTCTGGAACTATGGCTACACCTTC. This codes for CASSLHPAMAGVWNYGYTF.

The V and J genes are TRBV5-1 and TRBJ1-1; TRBD1 might be the D (6 bases). Germline CDR1 SGHRS, CDR2 YFSETQ. The CDR3 is 13 residues long. V was clipped by 7 bases and J by 1 base, with 11 bases between them. CDR3 region: CASARGTNTEAFF. In DNA form, the CDR3 reads TGCGCCAGCGCGAGGGGGACGAACACTGAAGCTTTCTTT.

This clone has just a few counts. In nucleotides, the CDR3 is TGTGCCAGTAGTTCCCCCGGGACAGGGAAAATCGAAGCTTTCTTT. This translates into CASSSPGTGKIEAFF. The V and J genes are TRBV19 and TRBJ1-1; TRBD1 aligns across 9 bases. Germline loops: CDR1 LNHDA, CDR2 SQIVND (reference sequence). With V trimmed by 5 bases and J by 8 bases, 12 bases remained unmatched. The CDR3 spans 15 residues.

The gene calls are TRBV10-1 and TRBJ2-1, with 9 bases aligning to TRBD2. The V and J ends lost 4 bases and 7 bases, in that order; junction bases with no gene match: 2. Germline V lookup: CDR1 WNHNN, CDR2 SYGVQD (reference sequence). The CDR3 loop spans 13 amino acids. The CDR3 loop reads CASSASGTNEQFF. The DNA for the CDR3 is TGCGCCAGCAGTGCTAGCGGGACAAATGAGCAGTTCTTC.

The chain recombines TRBV28 with TRBJ1-1, with TRBD1 matching over 7 bases. Germline CDR1 and CDR2: MDHEN and SYDVKM. The trim removed 11 bases at V and 1 base at J, leaving 7 bases unmatched. The CDR3 runs to 13 residues. The DNA for the CDR3 is TGTGCCTCTGTAGACAGGGAGAACACTGAAGCTTTCTTT. It yields the protein CASVDRENTEAFF.

The CDR3 spells CAISESGASGAFPANTGELFF. CDR3 nucleotide sequence: TGTGCCATCAGTGAGTCGGGCGCTAGCGGGGCCTTTCCCGCGAACACCGGGGAGCTGTTTTTT. The chain uses TRBV10-3 and TRBJ2-2, with 9 bases identical to TRBD2. Germline CDR1 reads ENHRY; CDR2 reads SYGVKD. CDR3 size: 21 residues. V was pared by 0 bases and J by 0 bases, with 14 bases of the junction left unmatched.

The chain links TRBV27 to TRBJ2-7, with TRBD2 matching 14 bases. Germline CDR1 and CDR2: MNHEY and SMNVEV (reference sequence). This CDR3 has 16 amino acids. The V gene end was trimmed by 3 bases and the J gene end by 4 bases; junction bases not matched to a gene: 5. CDR3 coding DNA: TGTGCCAGCAGTTTTCAAGGGACTAGCGGGAGTTACGAGCAGTACTTC. Translation gives CASSFQGTSGSYEQYF.